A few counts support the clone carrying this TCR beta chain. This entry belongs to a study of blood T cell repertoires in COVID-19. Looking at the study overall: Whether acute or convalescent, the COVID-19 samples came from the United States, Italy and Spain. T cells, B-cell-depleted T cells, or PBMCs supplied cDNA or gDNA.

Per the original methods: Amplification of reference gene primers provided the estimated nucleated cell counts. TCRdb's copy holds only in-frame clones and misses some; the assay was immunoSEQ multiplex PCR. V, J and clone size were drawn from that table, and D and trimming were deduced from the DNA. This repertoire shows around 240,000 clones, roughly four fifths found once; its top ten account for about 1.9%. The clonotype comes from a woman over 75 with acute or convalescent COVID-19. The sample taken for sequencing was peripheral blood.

The CDR3 region has the DNA TGTGCCAGCAGCCTATCCAGGGGGACCAGGCGAACTGAAGCTTTCTTT. Its protein is CASSLSRGTRRTEAFF. The chain is built from TRBV3-1 (or the pseudogene TRBV3-2) and TRBJ1-1; 7 bases map to TRBD1. The V gene end was trimmed by 4 bases and the J gene end by 5 bases; junction bases not matched to a gene: 13. CDR1 is LGHDT and CDR2 is YNNKEL in the germline V gene (reference sequence). CDR3 length equals 16 residues.